This is a list of T cell receptor beta chains from one sample in a study of blood T cell repertoires in COVID-19. The protocol was immunoSEQ multiplex PCR, while the TCRdb copy is restricted to in-frame clones and leaves out a portion. The table records under 250,000 clones, roughly four fifths of them present only once. The sequenced sample was peripheral blood. All receptors derive from a woman aged 40 to 49 with acute or convalescent COVID-19. The conserved cysteine and the conserved F or W are not part of the CDR3 here. Size values are once, few and many counts, or a class for expanded clones, and some rows have none.

>few|TRBJ2-3|TRBV9
ASSESPGTFTDTQY
>NA|TRBJ1-1|TRBV5-6
ASSLGPQGDTEAF
>once|TRBJ1-5|TRBV30
AWSGGVLANQPQH
>NA|TRBJ2-6|TRBV27
ASRPTGAWANVLT
>NA|TRBJ1-2|TRBV13
ASSLRDRSYGYT
>NA|TRBJ2-5|TRBV19
ASNTPGGDETQY
>NA|TRBJ1-5|TRBV6-2/TRBV6-3
ASSSSSGNQPQH
>NA|TRBJ1-2|TRBV27
ASSRRDTTTSYGYT
>NA|TRBJ1-1|TRBV6-6
ASRPGGDTEAF
>NA|TRBJ2-7|TRBV30
AWSVGTGEYWQY
>NA|TRBJ1-5|TRBV19
ASSIVGQQPQH
>NA|TRBJ2-3|TRBV6-4
ASSADRVDTQY
>NA|TRBJ1-1|TRBV5-8
ASSTDRINTEAF
>NA|TRBJ1-1|TRBV3-1/TRBV3-2
ASRAAGANTEAF
>NA|TRBJ2-5|TRBV18
ASSPMPSGAKGETQY
>once|TRBJ2-7|TRBV6-5
ASRVLEGSYEQY
>NA|TRBJ1-1|TRBV6-5
ASSRDREWDTEAF
>NA|TRBJ1-2|TRBV14
ASSQDGGASAYGYT
>NA|TRBJ2-3|TRBV7-3
ASSSKTPLAGFTDTQY
>NA|TRBJ2-7|TRBV11-3
ASSKTSGSLEQY
>NA|TRBJ1-1|TRBV11-3
ASSSGRGEMNTEAF
>few|TRBJ1-1|TRBV27
ASSIRDRAMTEAF
>NA|TRBJ1-6|TRBV19
ASGQGLAPLH
>few|TRBJ1-5|TRBV2
ASSSQANQPQH
>NA|TRBJ2-2|TRBV24-1
ATSEVPWTSGSPRRNTGELF
>NA|TRBJ2-7|TRBV2
AKGLAGDGRYEQY
>once|TRBJ1-2|TRBV2
ASRHRGNSPFNYGYT
>NA|TRBJ1-3|TRBV9
ASSVEGGTIY
>NA|TRBJ1-1|TRBV6-2/TRBV6-3
ASSQRGRTEAF
>NA|TRBJ1-5|TRBV28
ASRKQGGIKPQH
>once|TRBJ2-2|TRBV24-1
ATLDRNTGELF
>NA|TRBJ1-5|TRBV2
ASMRNSNQPQH
>NA|TRBJ1-5|TRBV30
AWSRPTGGQPQH
>NA|TRBJ1-3|TRBV14
ASSRDIRSGNTIY
>NA|TRBJ2-7|TRBV6-5
ASSLLGTGGNEQY
>NA|TRBJ1-6|TRBV2
ASSHGTGASPLH
>NA|TRBJ2-1|TRBV5-5
ASSGLAGVEGYRF
>NA|TRBJ1-1|TRBV19
ASSIRVGTEAF
>NA|TRBJ1-3|TRBV5-1
ASSSHSGSGNTIY
>NA|TRBJ1-2|TRBV2
ASQGGFYYGYT
>NA|TRBJ2-1|TRBV6-5
AVGETYNEQF
>NA|TRBJ2-5|TRBV7-2
ASSLGGNGRKRETQY
>NA|TRBJ1-2|TRBV30
AWSVGDSYGYT